These 25 T cell receptor beta chains originate from one sample sequenced in a study of T cell responses to AZD1222 COVID-19 vaccine. Produced via immunoSEQ multiplex PCR; TCRdb's table is partial and in-frame only. The sample records about 150,000 clones, around nine tenths being singletons. The sample in question was peripheral blood, obtained 28 days after the second AZD1222 dose. The origin of the receptors is an adult who received the AZD1222 COVID-19 vaccine.

The chain has TRBV7-9 and TRBJ2-5, with 8 bases that match TRBD1. The CDR3 covers 16 residues. Per germline, CDR1 SEHNR and CDR2 FQNEAQ (reference sequence). The V gene end was trimmed by 5 bases and the J gene end by 5 bases; junction bases not matched to a gene: 13. This chain's CDR3 is CASSPRDRPSGETQYF. CDR3 DNA: TGTGCCAGCAGCCCGAGGGACAGGCCCTCGGGGGAGACCCAGTACTTC.

The genes are TRBV14 and TRBJ2-5, with 7 nucleotides matching TRBD2. The V segment lost 4 bases and the J segment 5 bases; nucleotides outside the gene matches: 10. Germline V gene sequence: CDR1 SGHDN, CDR2 FVKESK. The CDR3 has 15 amino acids. CDR3 bases: TGTGCCAGCAGCCCTCGGACTAGTCCTATTGAGACCCAGTACTTC. Translated, it gives CASSPRTSPIETQYF.

This clone appeared a single time. The gene calls are TRBV19 and TRBJ1-5; no clear D. Trimming stripped 7 bases from V and 6 bases from J, with 16 bases between. The CDR3 is made up of 14 amino acids. In germline, CDR1 is LNHDA, CDR2 SQIVND (reference sequence). Here the CDR3 reads CASTQPGGIQPQHF. The CDR3 region has the DNA TGTGCCAGTACCCAGCCCGGCGGGATTCAGCCCCAGCATTTT. The full variable domain, completed using reference TRBV19 and TRBJ1-5, is DGGITQSPKYLFRKEGQNVTLSCEQNLNHDAMYWYRQDPGQGLRLIYYSQIVNDFQKGDIAEGYSVSREKKESFPLTVTSAQKNPTAFYLCASTQPGGIQPQHFGDGTRLSIL.

V gene TRBV7-2 combines with J gene TRBJ2-4; 7 nucleotides match TRBD2. The germline CDR1 and CDR2 sequences are SGHTA and FQGNSA. J gave up 0 bases and V 6 bases, and 5 bases lay outside the gene matches. This CDR3 is 15 amino acids long. Here the CDR3 DNA reads TGTGCCAGCAGAGCGGGACTTTTAGCCAAAAACATTCAGTACTTC. Its protein product is CASRAGLLAKNIQYF.

The rearrangement links TRBV19 to TRBJ1-1; possibly TRBD1 for D (5 bases). Per germline, CDR1 LNHDA and CDR2 SQIVND (reference sequence). This CDR3 contains 13 residues. V lost 6 bases, J lost 3 bases, and 11 bases lay in between. The CDR3 DNA reads TGTGCCAGTAGGCTGGGGGGGGACACTGAAGCTTTCTTT. This encodes CASRLGGDTEAFF. Complete variable domain (other parts from reference TRBV19 and TRBJ1-1): DGGITQSPKYLFRKEGQNVTLSCEQNLNHDAMYWYRQDPGQGLRLIYYSQIVNDFQKGDIAEGYSVSREKKESFPLTVTSAQKNPTAFYLCASRLGGDTEAFFGQGTRLTVV.

This chain uses TRBV5-6 with TRBJ1-5; possible D gene TRBD1, 5 bases. The CDR3 spans 15 residues. Germline V gives CDR1 SGHDT, CDR2 YYEEEE. The V gene lost 0 bases and the J gene lost 0 bases, with 7 bases spanning the gap. CDR3 nucleotides: TGTGCCAGCAGCTTGGCAGGGTATAGCAATCAGCCCCAGCATTTT. Its translation: CASSLAGYSNQPQHF.

J is TRBJ2-3 and V is TRBV7-6; weak D call: TRBD1 (6 bases). CDR3 size: 19 residues. V dropped 1 base and J dropped 0 bases, with 20 bases sitting between them. The germline V gene encodes CDR1 SGHVS and CDR2 FNYEAQ. The CDR3 DNA sequence: TGTGCCAGCAGCTTAGACCTAGCCCCGACAGGACCCAGCACAGATACGCAGTATTTT. This sequence encodes CASSLDLAPTGPSTDTQYF.

The rearrangement joins TRBV19 to TRBJ2-7; TRBD2 matches at 7 bases. The germline V gene has CDR1 LNHDA and CDR2 SQIVND (reference sequence). Trimming at V came to 5 bases and at J to 4 bases, leaving 14 bases not matched to a gene. CDR3 size: 16 residues. This chain's CDR3 is CASSSPVRAGEYEQYF. The CDR3 region has the DNA TGTGCCAGTAGTTCCCCGGTGAGGGCGGGAGAATACGAGCAGTACTTC.

This chain uses TRBV15 with TRBJ2-7, with D possibly called TRBD1 or TRBD2 (5 bases each). CDR1 and CDR2 (germline): LNHNV, YYDKDF (reference sequence). This CDR3 comprises 14 residues. Between the trimmed V and J ends, which lost 8 bases and 0 bases, there was a span of 14 bases. The CDR3 reads CATASPGSSYEQYF. The CDR3 nucleotides read TGTGCCACCGCCTCCCCAGGGAGCTCCTACGAGCAGTACTTC. The variable domain in full, with the rest retrieved from reference TRBV15 and TRBJ2-7, is DAMVIQNPRYQVTQFGKPVTLSCSQTLNHNVMYWYQQKSSQAPKLLFHYYDKDFNNEADTPDNFQSRRPNTSFCFLDIRSPGLGDTAMYLCATASPGSSYEQYFGPGTRLTVT.

This chain links TRBV30 with TRBJ1-6; D gene ambiguous. The germline V gene has CDR1 GTSNPN and CDR2 SVGIG (reference sequence). The V end was cut by 8 bases, the J end by 0 bases, with 17 bases between. The CDR3 is 16 residues long. In DNA, the CDR3 is TGTGCCCTGGAAGGACTTGTGCGCTCCTATAATTCACCCCTCCACTTT. It yields the protein CALEGLVRSYNSPLHF.

This chain joins TRBV5-6 and TRBJ1-5; TRBD1 might be the D (6 bases). CDR3 length equals 14 residues. The V end was cut by 6 bases, the J end by 0 bases, with 10 bases between. Germline V gene data show CDR1 as SGHDT and CDR2 as YYEEEE. The CDR3 DNA reads as TGTGCCAGCAAAAACAGGGTTAGCAATCAGCCCCAGCATTTT. Amino acids: CASKNRVSNQPQHF. Complete variable domain (other parts from reference TRBV5-6 and TRBJ1-5): DAGVTQSPTHLIKTRGQQVTLRCSPKSGHDTVSWYQQALGQGPQFIFQYYEEEERQRGNFPDRFSGHQFPNYSSELNVNALLLGDSALYLCASKNRVSNQPQHFGDGTRLSIL.

The chain is built from TRBV10-3 and TRBJ1-1, with D hard to call. Germline lookup yields CDR1 ENHRY and CDR2 SYGVKD. Trimming took 6 bases from V and 4 from J, leaving 12 bases between them. This CDR3 has 13 amino acids. CDR3 in amino acids: CAIRPQGSTEAFF. The CDR3 nucleotides read TGTGCCATCAGACCGCAAGGGAGCACTGAAGCTTTCTTT.

The chain employs TRBV6-5 and TRBJ2-3; the match to TRBD2 covers 10 bases. V was clipped by 8 bases and J by 2 bases; unmatched bases: 4. CDR1 and CDR2 (germline): MNHEY, SVGAGI. The CDR3 covers 14 residues. The CDR3 protein is CASERGGVTDTQYF. The CDR3 DNA is TGTGCCAGCGAGCGGGGGGGAGTCACAGATACGCAGTATTTT.

V usage is TRBV2 and J usage is TRBJ1-5; 8 nucleotides agree with TRBD1. The germline CDR1 and CDR2 sequences are SNHLY and FYNNEI. V shed 3 bases and J 5 bases; nucleotides not matched to a gene: 12. The CDR3 runs to 17 residues. The DNA for the CDR3 is TGTGCCAGCAGTGATCTGCCTGGCCAGGGGGCCGATCAGCCCCAGCATTTT. Residues: CASSDLPGQGADQPQHF. Filled out from reference TRBV2 and TRBJ1-5, the complete variable domain reads EPEVTQTPSHQVTQMGQEVILRCVPISNHLYFYWYRQILGQKVEFLVSFYNNEISEKSEIFDDQFSVERPDGSNFTLKIRSTKLEDSAMYFCASSDLPGQGADQPQHFGDGTRLSIL.

This clone was seen a single time. This chain connects TRBV5-4 to TRBJ2-5, with 8 positions matching TRBD1. After removal of 2 bases from V and 4 bases from J, the junction contained 10 bases not matched to a gene. Germline-derived CDR1 and CDR2 are SGHNT and YYREEE (reference sequence). This CDR3 is 16 amino acids long. CDR3 in DNA: TGTGCCAGCAGCTTATCTCCAGGGGGCTATCTAGAGACCCAGTACTTC. Amino acid sequence: CASSLSPGGYLETQYF. The whole variable domain, filled in from reference TRBV5-4 and TRBJ2-5, reads ETGVTQSPTHLIKTRGQQVTLRCSSQSGHNTVSWYQQALGQGPQFIFQYYREEENGRGNFPPRFSGLQFPNYSSELNVNALELDDSALYLCASSLSPGGYLETQYFGPGTRLLVL.

The CDR3 loop is CASSIRAGLGETQYF. The CDR3 coding sequence is TGTGCCAGTAGTATTCGTGCAGGCTTAGGGGAGACCCAGTACTTC. The chain employs TRBV19 and TRBJ2-5; no clear D. CDR1 and CDR2 from the germline V gene are LNHDA and SQIVND (reference sequence). V lost 3 bases, J lost 5 bases, and 16 bases lay in between. The CDR3 runs 15 residues.

The chain recombines TRBV25-1 with TRBJ2-2, with 7 bases identical to TRBD2. Germline CDR1 MGHDK, CDR2 SYGVNS. V was clipped by 8 bases and J by 0 bases; unmatched bases: 9. This CDR3 comprises 16 residues. This CDR3 reads CASYGPSGANTGELFF. CDR3 coding DNA: TGTGCCAGCTATGGTCCCAGCGGGGCGAACACCGGGGAGCTGTTTTTT. The full variable domain, with the rest looked up from reference TRBV25-1 and TRBJ2-2, is EADIYQTPRYLVIGTGKKITLECSQTMGHDKMYWYQQDPGMELHLIHYSYGVNSTEKGDLSSESTVSRIRTEHFPLTLESARPSHTSQYLCASYGPSGANTGELFFGEGSRLTVL.

This chain connects TRBV20-1 to TRBJ1-2, with 10 bases lining up with TRBD1. Germline V lookup: CDR1 DFQATT, CDR2 SNEGSKA (reference sequence). There are 17 residues in the CDR3. Unmatched junction bases numbered 17, after V lost 4 bases and J lost 6 bases. CDR3 in amino acids: CSAIDLSPGQGFNGYTF. The CDR3 DNA is TGCAGTGCTATTGATTTATCGCCGGGACAGGGGTTTAATGGCTACACCTTC.

The chain combines TRBV30 with TRBJ1-5; perhaps TRBD1 as D (5 bases). The CDR3 consists of 14 residues. Trimming cost V 0 bases and J 6 bases, with 12 bases left between them. Germline-derived CDR1 and CDR2 are GTSNPN and SVGIG (reference sequence). The CDR3: CAWSVGGTGQPQHF. The DNA for the CDR3 is TGTGCCTGGAGTGTTGGGGGGACGGGTCAGCCCCAGCATTTT.

The chain recombines TRBV6-2 or TRBV6-3 with TRBJ2-1; D call uncertain. Germline CDR1 is MNHEY and CDR2 is SVGEGT. The CDR3 contains 12 residues. Trimming shortened V by 6 bases and J by 10 bases, and 13 bases separated the two germline ends. CDR3 DNA: TGTGCCAGCAGCTCAGAGACAAGAGAGCAGTTCTTC. Protein product: CASSSETREQFF.

This rearrangement joins TRBV7-8 to TRBJ2-7; 11 positions match TRBD1. V gave up 5 bases and J gave up 6 bases; unmatched junction bases: 6. Germline V gene lookup returns CDR1 SGHVS and CDR2 FQNEAQ. The length of the CDR3 is 14 residues. This CDR3 is CASSTRDRGSEQYF. CDR3 DNA: TGTGCCAGCAGCACCAGGGACAGGGGGAGCGAGCAGTACTTC. The full variable domain, its missing parts supplied by reference TRBV7-8 and TRBJ2-7, is GAGVSQSPRYKVAKRGQDVALRCDPISGHVSLFWYQQALGQGPEFLTYFQNEAQLDKSGLPSDRFFAERPEGSVSTLKIQRTQQEDSAVYLCASSTRDRGSEQYFGPGTRLTVT.

The chain uses TRBV30 and TRBJ2-7, with D unresolved. This CDR3 is 11 amino acids long. V was clipped by 0 bases and J by 6 bases, with 6 bases between them. CDR1 and CDR2 from the germline V gene are GTSNPN and SVGIG (reference sequence). CDR3 in amino acids: CAWSVTGEQYF. The CDR3 bases are TGTGCCTGGAGTGTAACCGGCGAGCAGTACTTC.

There are a few counts of this clone. The chain recombines TRBV5-5 with TRBJ1-1; the D is unclear. Trimming stripped 2 bases from V and 12 bases from J, with 14 bases between. Germline CDR1 and CDR2: SGHKS and YYEKEE (reference sequence). CDR3 length equals 12 residues. The CDR3 DNA reads TGTGCCAGCAGCTTCATCGGAGGGAAAACTTTCTTT. Its translation is CASSFIGGKTFF.

J is TRBJ2-5 and V is TRBV5-4; 7 nucleotides align to TRBD2. V was pared by 7 bases and J by 1 base, with 7 bases of the junction left unmatched. Germline CDR1 is SGHNT and CDR2 is YYREEE (reference sequence). The CDR3 totals 14 residues. The CDR3 DNA sequence: TGTGCCAGCGGTACCACGGGGGGCCAAGAGACCCAGTACTTC. Encoded protein: CASGTTGGQETQYF.

The CDR3 DNA is TGTGCCAGCAGCCATTGGGACACCTCTAACTATGGCTACACCTTC. Its protein product is CASSHWDTSNYGYTF. The chain combines TRBV14 with TRBJ1-2, with D perhaps matching TRBD1 (6 bases). CDR1 and CDR2 from the germline V gene are SGHDN and FVKESK. The V end was cut by 3 bases, the J end by 0 bases, with 11 bases between. The CDR3 extends over 15 amino acids.